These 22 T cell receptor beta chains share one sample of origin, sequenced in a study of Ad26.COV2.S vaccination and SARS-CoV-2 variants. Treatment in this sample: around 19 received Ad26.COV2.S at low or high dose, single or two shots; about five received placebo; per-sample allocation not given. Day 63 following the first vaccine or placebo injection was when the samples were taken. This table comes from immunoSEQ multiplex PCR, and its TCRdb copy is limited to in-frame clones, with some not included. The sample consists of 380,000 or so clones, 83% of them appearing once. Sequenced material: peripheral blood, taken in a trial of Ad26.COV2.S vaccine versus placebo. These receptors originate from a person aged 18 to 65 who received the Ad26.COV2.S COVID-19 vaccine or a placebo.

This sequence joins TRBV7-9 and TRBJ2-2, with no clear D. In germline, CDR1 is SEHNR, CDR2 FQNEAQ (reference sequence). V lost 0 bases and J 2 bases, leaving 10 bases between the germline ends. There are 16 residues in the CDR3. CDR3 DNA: TGTGCCAGCAGCTTAGCGGTGGCGTCAAACACCGGGGAGCTGTTTTTT. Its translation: CASSLAVASNTGELFF.

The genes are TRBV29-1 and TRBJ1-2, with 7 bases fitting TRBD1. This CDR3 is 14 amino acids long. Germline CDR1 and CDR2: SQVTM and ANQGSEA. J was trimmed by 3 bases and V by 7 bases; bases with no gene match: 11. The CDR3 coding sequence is TGCAGCGCCGGCCCGACAGGGACTCACTATGGCTACACCTTC. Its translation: CSAGPTGTHYGYTF.

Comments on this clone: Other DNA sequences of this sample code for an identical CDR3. The CDR3 DNA follows: TGTGCCAGTTCTCCGGGACAGGGCGGCTATGGCTACACCTTC. Protein sequence: CASSPGQGGYGYTF. This chain joins TRBV19 and TRBJ1-2, with TRBD1 matching 9 bases. The ends lost 8 bases at V and 4 bases at J; junction bases unmatched: 8. This CDR3 comprises 14 residues. The germline gives CDR1 LNHDA, CDR2 SQIVND (reference sequence).

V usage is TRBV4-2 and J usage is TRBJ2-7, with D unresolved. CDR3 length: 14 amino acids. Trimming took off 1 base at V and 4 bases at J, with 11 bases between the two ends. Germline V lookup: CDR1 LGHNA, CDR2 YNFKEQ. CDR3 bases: TGTGCCAGCAGCCAAGGGAGTCTCTCGTACGAGCAGTACTTC. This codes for CASSQGSLSYEQYF.

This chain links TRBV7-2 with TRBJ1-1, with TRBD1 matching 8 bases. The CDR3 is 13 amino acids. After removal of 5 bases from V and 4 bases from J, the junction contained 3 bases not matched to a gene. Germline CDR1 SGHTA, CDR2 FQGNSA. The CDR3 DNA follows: TGTGCCAGCAGCGTCACAGGGGGCACTGAAGCTTTCTTT. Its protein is CASSVTGGTEAFF.

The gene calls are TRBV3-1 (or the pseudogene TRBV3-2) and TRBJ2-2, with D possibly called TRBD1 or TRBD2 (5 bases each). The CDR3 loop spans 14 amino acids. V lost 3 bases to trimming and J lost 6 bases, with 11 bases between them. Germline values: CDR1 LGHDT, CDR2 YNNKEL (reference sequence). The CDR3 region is CASSQGPIPGELFF. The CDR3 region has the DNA TGTGCCAGCAGCCAGGGACCGATACCCGGGGAGCTGTTTTTT.

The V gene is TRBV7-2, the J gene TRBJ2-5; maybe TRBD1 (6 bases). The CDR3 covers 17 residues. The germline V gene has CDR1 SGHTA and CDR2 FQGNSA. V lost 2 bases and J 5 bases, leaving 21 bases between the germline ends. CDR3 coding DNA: TGTGCCAGCAGCTTATACGGGGTGTGGGGGCGGAGTGAGACCCAGTACTTC. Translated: CASSLYGVWGRSETQYF.

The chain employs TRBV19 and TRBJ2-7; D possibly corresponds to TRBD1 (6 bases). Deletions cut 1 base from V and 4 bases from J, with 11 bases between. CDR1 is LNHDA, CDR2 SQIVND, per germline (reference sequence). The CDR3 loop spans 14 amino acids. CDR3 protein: CASSIGQVFYEQYF. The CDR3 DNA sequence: TGTGCCAGTAGTATAGGACAGGTGTTTTACGAGCAGTACTTC.

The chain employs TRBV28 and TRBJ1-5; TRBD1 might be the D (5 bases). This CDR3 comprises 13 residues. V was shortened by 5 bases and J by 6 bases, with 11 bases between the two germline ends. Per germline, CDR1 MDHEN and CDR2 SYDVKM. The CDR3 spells CASSQGVGQPQHF. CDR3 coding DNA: TGTGCCAGCAGTCAAGGGGTTGGTCAGCCCCAGCATTTT.

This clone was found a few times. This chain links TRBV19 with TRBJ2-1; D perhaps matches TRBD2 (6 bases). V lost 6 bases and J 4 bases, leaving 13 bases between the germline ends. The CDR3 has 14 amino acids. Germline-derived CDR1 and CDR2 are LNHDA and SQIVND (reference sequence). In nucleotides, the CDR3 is TGTGCCAGTAGATTCCGGGAGTCATACAATGAGCAGTTCTTC. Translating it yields CASRFRESYNEQFF.

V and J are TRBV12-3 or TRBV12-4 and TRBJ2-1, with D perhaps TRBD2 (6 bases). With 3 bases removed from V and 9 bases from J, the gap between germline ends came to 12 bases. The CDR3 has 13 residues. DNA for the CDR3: TGTGCCAGCAGTTTGGTAGGGCGGGGTGAGCAGTTCTTC. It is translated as CASSLVGRGEQFF.

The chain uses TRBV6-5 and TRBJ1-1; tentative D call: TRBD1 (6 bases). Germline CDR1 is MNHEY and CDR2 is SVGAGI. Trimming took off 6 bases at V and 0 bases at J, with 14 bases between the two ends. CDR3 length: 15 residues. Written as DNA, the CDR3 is TGTGCCAGCAGGCAACGGGGGCTCATGAACACTGAAGCTTTCTTT. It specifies CASRQRGLMNTEAFF.

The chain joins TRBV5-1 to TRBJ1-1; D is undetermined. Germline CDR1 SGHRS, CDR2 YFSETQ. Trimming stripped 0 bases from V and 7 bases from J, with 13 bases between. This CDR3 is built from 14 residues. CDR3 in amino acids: CASSLGQVNDEAFF. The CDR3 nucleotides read TGCGCCAGCAGCTTGGGTCAGGTTAACGATGAAGCTTTCTTT.

CDR3 in DNA: TGTGCCAGCAGCAATCAGGGGGCTAGAGATACGCAGTATTTT. It translates to CASSNQGARDTQYF. The V call is TRBV3-1 (or the pseudogene TRBV3-2), the J call TRBJ2-3; TRBD1 matches at 8 bases. Trimming at V came to 5 bases and at J to 5 bases, leaving 6 bases not matched to a gene. The CDR3 sequence is 14 residues long. Germline CDR1 LGHDT, CDR2 YNNKEL (reference sequence).

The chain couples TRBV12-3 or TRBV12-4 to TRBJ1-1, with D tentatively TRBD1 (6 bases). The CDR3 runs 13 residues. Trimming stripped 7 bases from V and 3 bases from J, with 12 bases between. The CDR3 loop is CASTLGGHTEAFF. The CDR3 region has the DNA TGTGCCAGCACGCTGGGGGGGCACACTGAAGCTTTCTTT.

CDR3 DNA: TGTGCCAGCAGCTTGGCCGGGACAGCGGTATGGGATAATGAAAAACTGTTTTTT. It specifies CASSLAGTAVWDNEKLFF. V usage is TRBV5-6 and J usage is TRBJ1-4, with TRBD1 matching over 7 bases. Trimming took 0 bases from V and 4 from J; bases not matched to a gene: 12. Germline V gene data show CDR1 as SGHDT and CDR2 as YYEEEE. The CDR3 sequence is 18 residues long.

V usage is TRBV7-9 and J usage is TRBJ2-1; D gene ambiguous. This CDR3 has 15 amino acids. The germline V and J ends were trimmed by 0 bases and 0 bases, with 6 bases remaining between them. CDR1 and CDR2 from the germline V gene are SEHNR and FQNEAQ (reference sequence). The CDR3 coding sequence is TGTGCCAGCAGCTTAGCCTGGAGCTCCTACAATGAGCAGTTCTTC. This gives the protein CASSLAWSSYNEQFF.

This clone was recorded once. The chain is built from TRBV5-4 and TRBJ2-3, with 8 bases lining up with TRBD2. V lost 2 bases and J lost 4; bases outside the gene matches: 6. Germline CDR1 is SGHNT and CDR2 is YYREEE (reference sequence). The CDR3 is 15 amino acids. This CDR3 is CASSLPGTSSDTQYF. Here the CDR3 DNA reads TGTGCCAGCAGCTTACCCGGGACTAGTTCAGATACGCAGTATTTT. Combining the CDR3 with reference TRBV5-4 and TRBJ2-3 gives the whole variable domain ETGVTQSPTHLIKTRGQQVTLRCSSQSGHNTVSWYQQALGQGPQFIFQYYREEENGRGNFPPRFSGLQFPNYSSELNVNALELDDSALYLCASSLPGTSSDTQYFGPGTRLTVL.

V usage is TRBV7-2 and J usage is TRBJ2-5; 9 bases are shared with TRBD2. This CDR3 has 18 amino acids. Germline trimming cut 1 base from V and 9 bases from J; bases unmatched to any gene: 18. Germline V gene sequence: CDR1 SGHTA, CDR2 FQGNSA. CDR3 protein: CASSLVSLRRGGSRAQYF. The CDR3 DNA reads TGTGCCAGCAGCTTAGTGTCCTTACGGCGGGGGGGTTCACGAGCCCAGTACTTC.

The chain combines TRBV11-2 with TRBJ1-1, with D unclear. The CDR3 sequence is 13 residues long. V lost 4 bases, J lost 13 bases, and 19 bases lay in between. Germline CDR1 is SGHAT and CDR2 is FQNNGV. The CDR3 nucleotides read TGTGCCAGCAGCTCCTTCGGACGGAGGGCAGTTTTCTTT. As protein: CASSSFGRRAVFF.

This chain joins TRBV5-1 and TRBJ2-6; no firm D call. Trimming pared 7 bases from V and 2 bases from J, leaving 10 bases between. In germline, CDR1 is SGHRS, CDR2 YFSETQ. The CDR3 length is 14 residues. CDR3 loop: CASFPGAGANVLTF. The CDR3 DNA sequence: TGCGCCAGCTTCCCGGGTGCTGGGGCCAACGTCCTGACTTTC.

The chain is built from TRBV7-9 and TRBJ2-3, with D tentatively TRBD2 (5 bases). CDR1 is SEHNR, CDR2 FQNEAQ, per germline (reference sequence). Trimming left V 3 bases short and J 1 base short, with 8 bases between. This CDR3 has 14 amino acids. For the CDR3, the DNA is TGTGCCAGCAGCTTTAGTAGCGGCACAGATACGCAGTATTTT. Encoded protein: CASSFSSGTDTQYF.